A single sample is the source of the 4 T cell receptor beta chains below, sequenced in a study of Ad26.COV2.S vaccination and SARS-CoV-2 variants. Sequencing was performed with immunoSEQ multiplex PCR; in TCRdb, only in-frame clones are kept and a portion is missing. The sample holds 350,000 to 450,000 clones, around 87% seen once. Documented treatment: 19 received Ad26.COV2.S at low or high dose, single or two shots; roughly 5 received placebo; per-sample allocation not given. All samples were drawn on day 63, counting from the first vaccine or placebo injection. The sequenced sample was peripheral blood, obtained in a trial of Ad26.COV2.S vaccine versus placebo. The receptors were sampled from a person between 18 and 60 years old who received the Ad26.COV2.S COVID-19 vaccine or a placebo.

The rearrangement links TRBV7-9 to TRBJ2-3; 7 bases map to TRBD1. V lost 5 bases to trimming and J lost 0 bases; unmatched junction nucleotides: 8. CDR3 size: 16 residues. Germline assignment: CDR1 SEHNR and CDR2 FQNEAQ (reference sequence). CDR3 sequence reads: CASSLGQLSSTDTQYF. CDR3 sequence (DNA): TGTGCCAGCAGCCTGGGACAGCTCTCTAGCACAGATACGCAGTATTTT.

This sequence joins TRBV5-1 and TRBJ1-1; D ambiguous. From germline, CDR1 is SGHRS and CDR2 YFSETQ. The V end lost 1 base, the J end lost 0 bases, and 7 bases lay between the germline ends. This CDR3 has 14 residues. Here the CDR3 DNA reads TGCGCCAGCAGCTTGCGGACGATGAACACTGAAGCTTTCTTT. It translates to CASSLRTMNTEAFF.

The genes are TRBV6-5 and TRBJ1-4; a weak D match, TRBD1 (5 bases). The CDR3 is 13 residues long. Germline CDR1 MNHEY, CDR2 SVGAGI. Trimming removed 6 bases at V and 7 bases at J, with 12 bases between. CDR3 coding DNA: TGTGCCAGCAGAGTAGGCGGGGGTGAAAAACTGTTTTTT. It encodes CASRVGGGEKLFF.

This chain joins TRBV19 and TRBJ1-3; 11 positions agree with TRBD1. The CDR3 spans 16 residues. Germline V gives CDR1 LNHDA, CDR2 SQIVND (reference sequence). The junction had 3 bases not matched to a gene; V was cut back by 5 bases and J by 0 bases. The CDR3 DNA is TGTGCCAGTAGTTCCGGACAGGGGGCCTCTGGAAACACCATATATTTT. Residues: CASSSGQGASGNTIYF.